This TCR beta chain was sequenced during a study of cytomegalovirus exposure and HLA in healthy donors. Use of 60 Vbeta and 13 Jbeta primers characterized the PCR. Libraries were prepared by immunoSEQ multiplex PCR; TCRdb keeps only in-frame clonotypes and omits some of them. This table lists tens of thousands of clones. Study-level findings and limits: In a later analysis, at a false discovery rate of 0.05, some 15,000 TCR beta sequences were associated with HLA alleles. In a later analysis, most CMV-associated TCR beta chains appeared HLA-restricted. Exclusion as indistinguishable affected some V segments, including TRBV6-2 and TRBV6-3. Cytomegalovirus-associated status was assigned to about 180 TCR beta chains.

Trimming took 4 bases from V and 5 from J; bases not matched to a gene: 7. The germline gives CDR1 KGHSY, CDR2 FQNENV. This CDR3 is 14 amino acids long. A word on this clone: The antigen is not known.

This chain joins TRBV16 and TRBJ1-2; 7 nucleotides line up with TRBD1. The sequenced sample consisted of PBMCs. The clonotype originates from a female donor in good health and CMV-seronegative. CDR3 nucleotides: TGTGCCAGCAGCCCGGTGGGGGGACAGTATGGCTACACCTTC. Protein product: CASSPVGGQYGYTF.